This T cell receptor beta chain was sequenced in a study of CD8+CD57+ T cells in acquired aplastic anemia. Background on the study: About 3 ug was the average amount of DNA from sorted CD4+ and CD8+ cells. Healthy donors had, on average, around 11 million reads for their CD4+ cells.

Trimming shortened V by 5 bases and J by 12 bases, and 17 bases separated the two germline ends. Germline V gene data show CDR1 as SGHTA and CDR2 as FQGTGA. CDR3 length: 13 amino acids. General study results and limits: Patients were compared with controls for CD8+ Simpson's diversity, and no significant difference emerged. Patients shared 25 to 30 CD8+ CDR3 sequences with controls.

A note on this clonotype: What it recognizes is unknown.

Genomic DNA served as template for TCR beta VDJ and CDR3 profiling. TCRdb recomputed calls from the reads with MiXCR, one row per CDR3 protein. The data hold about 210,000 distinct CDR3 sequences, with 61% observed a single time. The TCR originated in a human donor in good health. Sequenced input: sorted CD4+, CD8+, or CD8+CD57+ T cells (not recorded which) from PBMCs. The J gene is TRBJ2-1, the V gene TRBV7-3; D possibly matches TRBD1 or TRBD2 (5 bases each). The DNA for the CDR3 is TGTGCCAGCAGCGACGGGACGTCGGATAGGCAGTTCTTC. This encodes CASSDGTSDRQFF. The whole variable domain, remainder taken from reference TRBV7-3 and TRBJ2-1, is GAGVSQTPSNKVTEKGKYVELRCDPISGHTALYWYRQSLGQGPEFLIYFQGTGAADDSGLPNDRFFAVRPEGSVSTLKIQRTERGDSAVYLCASSDGTSDRQFFGPGTRLTVL.